This section outlines one T cell receptor (beta chain) sequence together with its context. Repertoires were generated with immunoSEQ multiplex PCR, while TCRdb's copy carries only in-frame clones and drops some. Altogether over 75,000 clones are present, roughly 84% being singletons, with the ten largest covering more than 25%. This sample is part of a study of blood T cell repertoires in COVID-19. About the research overall: PBMCs, B-cell-depleted T cells, or T cells provided the cDNA or gDNA that made up the material.

The CDR3 extends over 14 amino acids. Per germline, CDR1 ENHRY and CDR2 SYGVKD. V dropped 6 bases and J dropped 0 bases, with 11 bases sitting between them. This receptor was taken from a woman aged 80 or older with active or convalescent COVID-19. This chain connects TRBV10-3 to TRBJ1-2, with TRBD1 as a possible D gene (6 bases). The material sequenced was peripheral blood. The CDR3 DNA follows: TGTGCCATCAGCAGACAGGAGTCTAACTATGGCTACACCTTC. Amino acids: CAISRQESNYGYTF.